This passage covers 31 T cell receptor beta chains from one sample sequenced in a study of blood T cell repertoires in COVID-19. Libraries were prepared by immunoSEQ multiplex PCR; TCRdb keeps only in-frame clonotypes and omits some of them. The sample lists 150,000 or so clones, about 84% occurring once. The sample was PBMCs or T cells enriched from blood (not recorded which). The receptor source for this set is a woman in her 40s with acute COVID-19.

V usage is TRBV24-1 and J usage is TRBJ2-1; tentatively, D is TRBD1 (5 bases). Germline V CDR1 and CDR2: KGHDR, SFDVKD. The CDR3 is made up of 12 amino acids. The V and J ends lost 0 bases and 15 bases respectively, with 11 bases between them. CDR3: CATSDLQGRAFF. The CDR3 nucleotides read TGTGCCACCAGTGATTTGCAGGGTAGGGCGTTCTTC.

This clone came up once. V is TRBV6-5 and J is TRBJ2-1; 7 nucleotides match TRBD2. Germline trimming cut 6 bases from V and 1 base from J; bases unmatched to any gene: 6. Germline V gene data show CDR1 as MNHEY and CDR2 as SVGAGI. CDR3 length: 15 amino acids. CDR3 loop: CASSTPSGSYNEQFF. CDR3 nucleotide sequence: TGTGCCAGCAGCACTCCTAGCGGTTCCTACAATGAGCAGTTCTTC.

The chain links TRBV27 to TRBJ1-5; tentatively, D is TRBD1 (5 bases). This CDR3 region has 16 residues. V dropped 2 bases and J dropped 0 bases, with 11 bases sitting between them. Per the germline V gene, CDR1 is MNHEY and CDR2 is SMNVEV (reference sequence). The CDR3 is CASSLIGVGSNQPQHF. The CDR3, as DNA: TGTGCCAGCAGTTTAATAGGGGTGGGTAGCAATCAGCCCCAGCATTTT.

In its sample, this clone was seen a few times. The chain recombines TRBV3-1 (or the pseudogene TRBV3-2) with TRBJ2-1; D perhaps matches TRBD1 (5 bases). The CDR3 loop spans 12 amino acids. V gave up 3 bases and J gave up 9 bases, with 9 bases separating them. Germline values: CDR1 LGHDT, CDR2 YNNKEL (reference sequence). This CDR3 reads CASSQGRGEQFF. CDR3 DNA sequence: TGTGCCAGCAGCCAGGGGCGAGGTGAGCAGTTCTTC.

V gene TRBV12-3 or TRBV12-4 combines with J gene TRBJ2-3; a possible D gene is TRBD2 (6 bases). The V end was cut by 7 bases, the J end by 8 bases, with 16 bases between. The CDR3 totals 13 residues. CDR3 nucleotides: TGTGCCAGCACGGACACGGGAGTTCTTACGCAGTATTTT. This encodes CASTDTGVLTQYF.

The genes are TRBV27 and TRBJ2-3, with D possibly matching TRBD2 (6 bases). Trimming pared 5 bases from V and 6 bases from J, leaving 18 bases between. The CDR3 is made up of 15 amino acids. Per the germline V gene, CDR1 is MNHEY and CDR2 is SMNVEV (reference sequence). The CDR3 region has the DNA TGTGCCAGCAGTCACACGGGACTCCCACCGGATACGCAGTATTTT. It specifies CASSHTGLPPDTQYF.

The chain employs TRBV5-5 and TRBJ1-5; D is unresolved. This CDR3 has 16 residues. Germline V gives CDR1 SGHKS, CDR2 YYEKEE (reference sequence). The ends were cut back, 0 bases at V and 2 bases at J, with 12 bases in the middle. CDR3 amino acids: CASSLDGGRGNQPQHF. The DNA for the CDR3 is TGTGCCAGCAGCTTGGATGGAGGCAGAGGCAATCAGCCCCAGCATTTT.

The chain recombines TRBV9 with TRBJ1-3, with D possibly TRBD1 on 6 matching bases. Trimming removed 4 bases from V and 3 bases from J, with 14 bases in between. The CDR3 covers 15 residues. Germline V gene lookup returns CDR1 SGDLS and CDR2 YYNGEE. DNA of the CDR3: TGTGCCAGCAGCCCCACAGGGACCTTTGGAAACACCATATATTTT. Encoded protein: CASSPTGTFGNTIYF. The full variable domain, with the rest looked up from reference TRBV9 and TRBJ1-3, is DSGVTQTPKHLITATGQRVTLRCSPRSGDLSVYWYQQSLDQGLQFLIQYYNGEERAKGNILERFSAQQFPDLHSELNLSSLELGDSALYFCASSPTGTFGNTIYFGEGSWLTVV.

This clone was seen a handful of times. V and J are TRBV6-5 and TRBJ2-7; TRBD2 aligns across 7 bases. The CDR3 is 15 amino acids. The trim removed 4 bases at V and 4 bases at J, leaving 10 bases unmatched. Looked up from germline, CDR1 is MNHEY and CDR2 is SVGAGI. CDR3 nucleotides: TGTGCCAGCAGTTTTAGCCCTAGCGGAAGGTACGAGCAGTACTTC. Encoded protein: CASSFSPSGRYEQYF.

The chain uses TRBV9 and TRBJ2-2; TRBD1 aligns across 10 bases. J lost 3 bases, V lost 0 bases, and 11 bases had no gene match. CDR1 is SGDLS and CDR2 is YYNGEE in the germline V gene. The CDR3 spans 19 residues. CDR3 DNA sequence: TGTGCCAGCAGCGTAGACCCCCCCCGACAGGGGGCTGACACCGGGGAGCTGTTTTTT. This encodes CASSVDPPRQGADTGELFF.

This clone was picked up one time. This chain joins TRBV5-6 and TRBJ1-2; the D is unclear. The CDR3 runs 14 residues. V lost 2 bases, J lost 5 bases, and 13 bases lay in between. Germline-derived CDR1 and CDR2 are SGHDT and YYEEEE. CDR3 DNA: TGTGCCAGCAGCTTCGGGATCTCTTCTTATGGCTACACCTTC. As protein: CASSFGISSYGYTF.

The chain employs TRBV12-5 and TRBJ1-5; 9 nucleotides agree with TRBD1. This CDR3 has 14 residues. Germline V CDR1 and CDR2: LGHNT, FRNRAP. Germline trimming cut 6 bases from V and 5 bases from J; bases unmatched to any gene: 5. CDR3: CASGRGQGDQPQHF. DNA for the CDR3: TGTGCTAGTGGCCGGGGACAGGGCGATCAGCCCCAGCATTTT.

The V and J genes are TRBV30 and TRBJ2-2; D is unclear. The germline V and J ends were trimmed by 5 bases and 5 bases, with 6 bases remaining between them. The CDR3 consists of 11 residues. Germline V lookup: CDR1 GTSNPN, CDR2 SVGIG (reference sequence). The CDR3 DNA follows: TGTGCCTGGGGTGCGACCGGGGAGCTGTTTTTT. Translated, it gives CAWGATGELFF.

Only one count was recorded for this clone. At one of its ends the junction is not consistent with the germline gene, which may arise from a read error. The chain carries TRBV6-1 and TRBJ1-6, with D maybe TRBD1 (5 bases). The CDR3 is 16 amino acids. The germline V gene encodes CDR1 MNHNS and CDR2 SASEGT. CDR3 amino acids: CASSEGRGGYNSPLHF. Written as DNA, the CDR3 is TGTGCCAGCAGCGAAGGGAGGGGCGGCTATAATTCACCCCTCCACTTT.

CDR3 in amino acids: CASTPMPTGLKTEAFF. CDR3 sequence (DNA): TGTGCCAGTACCCCAATGCCCACAGGGTTAAAGACTGAAGCTTTCTTT. The chain recombines TRBV19 with TRBJ1-1; perhaps TRBD1 as D (6 bases). Germline loops: CDR1 LNHDA, CDR2 SQIVND (reference sequence). The CDR3 contains 16 residues. Trimming cost V 7 bases and J 5 bases, with 23 bases left between them. The whole variable domain, remainder taken from reference TRBV19 and TRBJ1-1, is DGGITQSPKYLFRKEGQNVTLSCEQNLNHDAMYWYRQDPGQGLRLIYYSQIVNDFQKGDIAEGYSVSREKKESFPLTVTSAQKNPTAFYLCASTPMPTGLKTEAFFGQGTRLTVV.

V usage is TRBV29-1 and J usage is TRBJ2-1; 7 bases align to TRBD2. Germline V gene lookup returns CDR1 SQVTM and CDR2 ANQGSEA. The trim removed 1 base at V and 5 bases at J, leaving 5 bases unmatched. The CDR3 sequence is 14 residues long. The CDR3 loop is CSVEGTSDDNEQFF. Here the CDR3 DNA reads TGCAGCGTTGAAGGTACTAGCGACGACAATGAGCAGTTCTTC.

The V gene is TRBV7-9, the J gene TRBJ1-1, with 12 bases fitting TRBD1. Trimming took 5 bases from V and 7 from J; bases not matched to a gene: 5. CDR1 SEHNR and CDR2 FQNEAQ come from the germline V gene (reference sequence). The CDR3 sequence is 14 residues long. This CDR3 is CASSPGQGAFEAFF. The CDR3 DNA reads TGTGCCAGCAGCCCGGGACAGGGGGCTTTTGAAGCTTTCTTT. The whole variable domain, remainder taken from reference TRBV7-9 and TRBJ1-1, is DTGVSQNPRHKITKRGQNVTFRCDPISEHNRLYWYRQTLGQGPEFLTYFQNEAQLEKSRLLSDRFSAERPKGSFSTLEIQRTEQGDSAMYLCASSPGQGAFEAFFGQGTRLTVV.

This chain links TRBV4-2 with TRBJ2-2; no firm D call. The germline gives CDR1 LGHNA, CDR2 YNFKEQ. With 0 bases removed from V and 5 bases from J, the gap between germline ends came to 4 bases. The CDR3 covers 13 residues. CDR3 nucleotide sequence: TGTGCCAGCAGCCAAGATATGACCGGGGAGCTGTTTTTT. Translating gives CASSQDMTGELFF.

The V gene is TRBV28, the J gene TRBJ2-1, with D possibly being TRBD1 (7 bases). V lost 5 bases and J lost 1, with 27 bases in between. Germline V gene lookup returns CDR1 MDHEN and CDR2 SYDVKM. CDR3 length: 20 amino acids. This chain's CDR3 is CASSRTPGQRARGSYNEQFF. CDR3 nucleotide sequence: TGTGCCAGCAGTCGCACTCCGGGACAGCGGGCCCGGGGTTCCTACAATGAGCAGTTCTTC.

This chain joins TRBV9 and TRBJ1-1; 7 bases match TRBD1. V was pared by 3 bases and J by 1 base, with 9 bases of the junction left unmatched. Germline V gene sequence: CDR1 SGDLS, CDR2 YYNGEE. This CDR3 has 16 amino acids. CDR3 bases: TGTGCCAGCAGCGCCCCACAGGGGTGGGAGAACACTGAAGCTTTCTTT. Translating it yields CASSAPQGWENTEAFF.

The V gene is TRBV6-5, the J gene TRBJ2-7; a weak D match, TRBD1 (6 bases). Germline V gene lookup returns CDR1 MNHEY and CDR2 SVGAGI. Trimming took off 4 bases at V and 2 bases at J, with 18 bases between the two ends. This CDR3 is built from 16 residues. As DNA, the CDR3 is TGTGCCAGCAGTTCCCCCCGTACAGGGACCCCCTACGAGCAGTACTTC. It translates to CASSSPRTGTPYEQYF.

CDR3 loop: CATSRGTSGTAKNIQYF. CDR3 DNA sequence: TGTGCCACCAGCAGAGGGACTAGCGGGACAGCCAAAAACATTCAGTACTTC. This rearrangement joins TRBV15 to TRBJ2-4; 12 bases fit TRBD2. This CDR3 has 17 amino acids. The J segment lost 0 bases and the V segment lost 1 base, leaving 1 base of the junction unmatched. The germline gives CDR1 LNHNV, CDR2 YYDKDF (reference sequence).

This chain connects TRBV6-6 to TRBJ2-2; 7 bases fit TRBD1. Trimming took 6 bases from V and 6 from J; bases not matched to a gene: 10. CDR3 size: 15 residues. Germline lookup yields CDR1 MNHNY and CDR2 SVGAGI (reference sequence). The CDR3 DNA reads TGTGCCAGCAGCCCTTATACAGGGGAGTCCGGGGAGCTGTTTTTT. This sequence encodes CASSPYTGESGELFF.

The CDR3 region is CASRVGQGHKTNTEAFF. The CDR3 bases are TGTGCCAGCAGAGTCGGACAGGGTCATAAAACGAACACTGAAGCTTTCTTT. The chain carries TRBV21-1 and TRBJ1-1; the table's D call TRBD1 went unverified against the DNA. TRBV21-1 is a known pseudogene. The CDR3 runs 17 residues.

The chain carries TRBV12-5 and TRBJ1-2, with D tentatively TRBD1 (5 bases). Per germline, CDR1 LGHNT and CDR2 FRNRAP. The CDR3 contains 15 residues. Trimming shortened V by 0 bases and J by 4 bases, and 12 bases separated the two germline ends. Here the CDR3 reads CASGLVPGVSYGYTF. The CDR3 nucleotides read TGTGCTAGTGGTTTGGTACCGGGGGTGTCCTATGGCTACACCTTC.

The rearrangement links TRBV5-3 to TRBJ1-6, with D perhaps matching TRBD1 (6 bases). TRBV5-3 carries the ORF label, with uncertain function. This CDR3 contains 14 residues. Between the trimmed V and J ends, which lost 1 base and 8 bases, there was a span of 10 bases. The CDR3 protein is CARSLPGQYSPLHF. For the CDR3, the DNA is TGTGCCAGAAGCTTGCCGGGACAATATTCACCCCTCCACTTT.

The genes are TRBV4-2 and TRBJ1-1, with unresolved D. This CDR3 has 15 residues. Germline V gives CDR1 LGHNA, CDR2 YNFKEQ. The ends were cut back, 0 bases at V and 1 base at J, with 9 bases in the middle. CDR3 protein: CASSQDLGANTEAFF. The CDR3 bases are TGTGCCAGCAGCCAAGATTTAGGAGCGAACACTGAAGCTTTCTTT.

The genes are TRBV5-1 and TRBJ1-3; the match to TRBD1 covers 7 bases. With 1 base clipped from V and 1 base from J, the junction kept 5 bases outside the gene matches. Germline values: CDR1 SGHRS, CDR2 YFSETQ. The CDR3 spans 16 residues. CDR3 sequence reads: CASSLTGQSSGNTIYF. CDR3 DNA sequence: TGCGCCAGCAGCTTGACGGGACAGTCATCTGGAAACACCATATATTTT.

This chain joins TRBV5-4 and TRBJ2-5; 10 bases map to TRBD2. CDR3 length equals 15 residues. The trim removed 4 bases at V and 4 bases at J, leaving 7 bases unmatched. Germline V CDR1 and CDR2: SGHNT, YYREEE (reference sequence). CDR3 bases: TGTGCCAGCAGCGCCAGCGGGAGGGGAAGAGAGACCCAGTACTTC. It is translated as CASSASGRGRETQYF.

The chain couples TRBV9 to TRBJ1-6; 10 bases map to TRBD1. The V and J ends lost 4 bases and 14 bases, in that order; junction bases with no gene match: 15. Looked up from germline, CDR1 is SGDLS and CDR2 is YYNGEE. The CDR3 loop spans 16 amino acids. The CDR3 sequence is CASSPRGQGRGQALHF. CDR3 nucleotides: TGTGCCAGCAGCCCCCGGGGACAGGGGCGAGGTCAGGCCCTCCACTTT.

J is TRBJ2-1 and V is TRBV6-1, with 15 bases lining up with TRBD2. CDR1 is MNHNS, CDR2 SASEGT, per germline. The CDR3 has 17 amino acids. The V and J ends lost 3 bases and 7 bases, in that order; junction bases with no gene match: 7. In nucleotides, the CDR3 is TGTGCCAGCAGTGACTGGGGACTAGCGGGAGGAGGGAATGAGCAGTTCTTC. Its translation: CASSDWGLAGGGNEQFF.